The 32 T cell receptor beta chains listed next were all sequenced from one sample in a study of CD8 T cells in ankylosing spondylitis (dated by TCRdb to the late 2010s). Library method: 5' RACE. The data were produced on an Illumina HiSeq 2500. Starting from the raw public reads, TCRdb applied fastp trimming at Q25, assembled clones with MiXCR and retained in-frame beta chains. Duplicate CDR3 protein sequences are folded into a single record with the most common DNA and genes. This sample gives more than 150,000 distinct CDR3 sequences in total; roughly 18% of them show up just once. The leading ten clones occupy roughly 4.5% of the sample. Sequencing input: blood, either unsorted or a sorted T cell fraction (not recorded which). The receptors were sampled from a male donor between 10 and 30 years old with ankylosing spondylitis or in good health (not recorded which). Donor details come from another sample of the same person, matched by shared clones.

This clonotype was found many times. The J gene is TRBJ2-5, the V gene TRBV20-1; a weak D match, TRBD2 (6 bases). The length of the CDR3 is 17 residues. Germline lookup yields CDR1 DFQATT and CDR2 SNEGSKA (reference sequence). V lost 0 bases and J lost 2, with 19 bases in between. CDR3 sequence (DNA): TGCAGTGCTAGAGATACGACCATGGGAGGCACGCAAGAGACCCAGTACTTC. Encoded protein: CSARDTTMGGTQETQYF.

This clonotype has a count of ten or more. The chain carries TRBV9 and TRBJ2-1; TRBD2 agrees at 9 bases. The CDR3 has 13 residues. The ends lost 4 bases at V and 6 bases at J; junction bases unmatched: 2. CDR1 and CDR2 (germline): SGDLS, YYNGEE. The CDR3 bases are TGTGCCAGCAGCACGGGACTAGCCAATGAGCAGTTCTTC. It codes for CASSTGLANEQFF.

In this sample, this clonotype turned up many times. V is TRBV5-1 and J is TRBJ2-3; no clear D gene. CDR1 is SGHRS, CDR2 YFSETQ, per germline. The CDR3 totals 15 residues. V lost 3 bases and J 0 bases, leaving 11 bases between the germline ends. The CDR3 sequence: CASSYPGPSTDTQYF. CDR3 DNA: TGCGCCAGCAGCTATCCGGGCCCTAGCACAGATACGCAGTATTTT. Supplemented by reference TRBV5-1 and TRBJ2-3, the full variable domain reads KAGVTQTPRYLIKTRGQQVTLSCSPISGHRSVSWYQQTPGQGLQFLFEYFSETQRNKGNFPGRFSGRQFSNSRSEMNVSTLELGDSALYLCASSYPGPSTDTQYFGPGTRLTVL.

V usage is TRBV2 and J usage is TRBJ2-7, with D perhaps matching TRBD1 (5 bases). The CDR3 is 15 amino acids. Trimming removed 4 bases at V and 3 bases at J, with 16 bases between. The germline V gene encodes CDR1 SNHLY and CDR2 FYNNEI. DNA of the CDR3: TGTGCCAGCAGTGTGGGTACGCGAAGGGGCTACGAGCAGTACTTC. Amino acid sequence: CASSVGTRRGYEQYF.

This clonotype was seen ten or more times. This chain joins TRBV12-3 or TRBV12-4 and TRBJ2-1; D possibly corresponds to TRBD2 (6 bases). This CDR3 has 12 residues. Trimming took 5 bases from V and 7 from J, leaving 9 bases between them. As DNA, the CDR3 is TGTGCCAGCAGTACCCTAGCGAATGAGCAGTTCTTC. Translated: CASSTLANEQFF.

The genes are TRBV5-1 and TRBJ1-2, with 9 bases matching TRBD1. The CDR3 covers 15 residues. The V and J ends lost 3 bases and 3 bases, in that order; junction bases with no gene match: 6. CDR1 SGHRS and CDR2 YFSETQ come from the germline V gene. The CDR3 reads CASSYWTGEDYGYTF. The CDR3 region has the DNA TGCGCCAGCAGCTACTGGACAGGGGAGGACTATGGCTACACCTTC. Full variable domain (missing parts from reference TRBV5-1 and TRBJ1-2): KAGVTQTPRYLIKTRGQQVTLSCSPISGHRSVSWYQQTPGQGLQFLFEYFSETQRNKGNFPGRFSGRQFSNSRSEMNVSTLELGDSALYLCASSYWTGEDYGYTFGSGTRLTVV.

This clonotype showed up many times. The chain carries TRBV10-3 and TRBJ2-1, with 9 bases fitting TRBD2. Germline lookup yields CDR1 ENHRY and CDR2 SYGVKD. After removal of 11 bases from V and 0 bases from J, the junction contained 2 bases not matched to a gene. The length of the CDR3 is 13 residues. The CDR3 DNA sequence: TGTGCCCCTAGCGGGACCTCCTACAATGAGCAGTTCTTC. Its translation: CAPSGTSYNEQFF.

The chain carries TRBV6-6 and TRBJ1-5; 9 nucleotides match TRBD1. The CDR3 loop spans 18 amino acids. Per the germline V gene, CDR1 is MNHNY and CDR2 is SVGAGI (reference sequence). V lost 4 bases, J lost 0 bases, and 10 bases stayed unmatched. CDR3 sequence (DNA): TGTGCCAGCAGTTCGATGACAGGGGGTGGACATAGCAATCAGCCCCAGCATTTT. Protein product: CASSSMTGGGHSNQPQHF.

This chain connects TRBV6-5 to TRBJ2-3; D might be TRBD1 or TRBD2, each matching 6 bases. In germline, CDR1 is MNHEY, CDR2 SVGAGI. The CDR3 totals 15 residues. V shed 2 bases and J shed 2 bases, with 11 bases lying between them. The CDR3 spells CASSYEQGLTDTQYF. The CDR3 region has the DNA TGTGCCAGCAGTTACGAACAGGGACTCACAGATACGCAGTATTTT.

The chain combines TRBV29-1 with TRBJ2-5, with 7 bases fitting TRBD1. The germline gives CDR1 SQVTM, CDR2 ANQGSEA. The CDR3 contains 13 residues. The chain's CDR3 is CRVPGQLQETQYF. CDR3 coding DNA: TGCAGGGTCCCGGGACAGCTCCAAGAGACCCAGTACTTC.

The table lists this clonotype with many counts. The chain is built from TRBV29-1 and TRBJ2-3; D gene ambiguous. V lost 2 bases and J 9 bases, leaving 9 bases between the germline ends. CDR3 length: 11 residues. Germline V lookup: CDR1 SQVTM, CDR2 ANQGSEA. DNA for the CDR3: TGCAGCGTTGAATTGACCGGAACGCAGTATTTT. It yields the protein CSVELTGTQYF.

This clonotype was recorded at least ten times. This chain uses TRBV19 with TRBJ1-5; 7 bases are a match to TRBD1. CDR1 and CDR2 from the germline V gene are LNHDA and SQIVND (reference sequence). This CDR3 contains 12 residues. Losses at the gene ends were 8 bases for V and 4 bases for J; bases not matched to a gene: 2. The CDR3 here is CASADRNQPQHF. CDR3 coding DNA: TGTGCCAGTGCGGACAGGAATCAGCCCCAGCATTTT.

The rearrangement links TRBV5-5 to TRBJ2-3; D is perhaps TRBD1 or TRBD2 (6 bases each). From germline, CDR1 is SGHKS and CDR2 YYEKEE (reference sequence). CDR3 length: 16 amino acids. The V gene lost 3 bases and the J gene lost 6 bases, with 20 bases spanning the gap. CDR3 DNA: TGTGCCAGCAGCTGGGGGATGAGGGGGGCTAGCGATACGCAGTATTTT. This encodes CASSWGMRGASDTQYF.

The chain is built from TRBV7-2 and TRBJ2-3; the match to TRBD2 covers 9 bases. The trim removed 6 bases at V and 2 bases at J, leaving 12 bases unmatched. The CDR3 length is 17 residues. Germline CDR1 and CDR2: SGHTA and FQGNSA. The CDR3 reads CASRVGALAGITDTQYF. The CDR3, as DNA: TGTGCCAGCAGGGTCGGGGCCCTAGCGGGGATCACAGATACGCAGTATTTT.

This clonotype occurred a few times. J is TRBJ2-7 and V is TRBV11-2; no firm D call. The CDR3 has 12 residues. The germline CDR1 and CDR2 sequences are SGHAT and FQNNGV. V was pared by 6 bases and J by 3 bases, with 9 bases between. CDR3 in amino acids: CASSSTNYEQYV. CDR3 in DNA: TGTGCCAGCAGTTCGACCAACTACGAGCAGTACGTC.

In its sample, this clonotype was seen many times. CDR3 residues: CASSFGLAGFADTQYF. In nucleotides, the CDR3 is TGTGCCAGCAGTTTCGGTCTAGCGGGTTTCGCAGATACGCAGTATTTT. The V gene is TRBV12-3 or TRBV12-4, the J gene TRBJ2-3, with 8 bases lining up with TRBD2. The trim removed 3 bases at V and 4 bases at J, leaving 9 bases unmatched. This CDR3 has 16 amino acids.

J is TRBJ1-1 and V is TRBV29-1; D ambiguous. V lost 4 bases, J lost 11 bases, and 11 bases lay in between. The CDR3 extends over 10 amino acids. Germline lookup yields CDR1 SQVTM and CDR2 ANQGSEA. This CDR3 is CSVVIGGAFF. For the CDR3, the DNA is TGCAGCGTTGTTATCGGCGGGGCTTTCTTT.

This clonotype showed up many times. The genes are TRBV12-3 or TRBV12-4 and TRBJ2-1; TRBD2 matches 14 bases. V was pared by 5 bases and J by 8 bases, with 11 bases of the junction left unmatched. The length of the CDR3 is 17 residues. The CDR3 DNA reads TGTGCCAGCAGTGGGTTAGGGGGACTAGCGGGAGTTGATGAGCAGTTCTTC. Protein sequence: CASSGLGGLAGVDEQFF.

This clonotype was counted ten times or more. The V gene is TRBV6-5, the J gene TRBJ1-1; D might be TRBD1 (5 bases). Germline assignment: CDR1 MNHEY and CDR2 SVGAGI. The CDR3 is 15 residues long. Trimming removed 4 bases at V and 3 bases at J, with 15 bases between. As DNA, the CDR3 is TGTGCCAGCAGTTCCTCCCAAAGGGGAGACACTGAAGCTTTCTTT. Protein sequence: CASSSSQRGDTEAFF.

This clonotype was detected ten times or more. J is TRBJ2-1 and V is TRBV24-1, with TRBD2 matching over 12 bases. Germline CDR1 KGHDR, CDR2 SFDVKD. V lost 0 bases, J lost 4 bases, and 9 bases stayed unmatched. There are 19 residues in the CDR3. The CDR3 loop reads CATSDLISTSGGLYNEQFF. CDR3 in DNA: TGTGCCACCAGTGATTTGATCTCGACTAGCGGGGGTCTATACAATGAGCAGTTCTTC.

This clonotype was counted many times. The chain carries TRBV12-3 or TRBV12-4 and TRBJ2-1, with 14 bases fitting TRBD2. The CDR3 sequence is 14 residues long. V gave up 6 bases and J gave up 6 bases; unmatched junction bases: 1. The CDR3 loop reads CASRTSGRVNEQFF. CDR3 sequence (DNA): TGTGCCAGCAGGACTAGCGGGAGGGTCAATGAGCAGTTCTTC.

The rearrangement links TRBV7-9 to TRBJ2-5, with D unclear. Germline values: CDR1 SEHNR, CDR2 FQNEAQ (reference sequence). V was trimmed by 2 bases and J by 5 bases, leaving 6 bases between them. This CDR3 comprises 12 residues. CDR3 bases: TGTGCCAGCAGCTTATGGGCCGAGACCCAGTACTTC. It encodes CASSLWAETQYF.

This clonotype occurred many times. The chain recombines TRBV7-2 with TRBJ2-5, with D perhaps matching TRBD1 or TRBD2 (6 bases each). The CDR3 totals 15 residues. V was shortened by 5 bases and J by 5 bases, with 18 bases between the two germline ends. Germline lookup yields CDR1 SGHTA and CDR2 FQGNSA. CDR3 sequence: CASSHRWGARETQYF. For the CDR3, the DNA is TGTGCCAGCAGCCATAGATGGGGGGCAAGGGAGACCCAGTACTTC.

This clonotype was counted once. The V call is TRBV14, the J call TRBJ2-7; TRBD1 matches 12 bases. The ends lost 4 bases at V and 3 bases at J; junction bases unmatched: 4. Germline V gene lookup returns CDR1 SGHDN and CDR2 FVKESK. This CDR3 is built from 15 residues. The CDR3 here is CASSRGTGGGYEQYV. The CDR3, as DNA: TGTGCCAGCAGCCGGGGGACAGGGGGCGGCTACGAGCAGTACGTC.

This chain links TRBV20-1 with TRBJ2-1; D is perhaps TRBD2 (5 bases). The CDR3 has 14 amino acids. V lost 3 bases, J lost 1 base, and 10 bases lay in between. Germline CDR1 DFQATT, CDR2 SNEGSKA (reference sequence). CDR3 residues: CSASRAGSYNEQFF. For the CDR3, the DNA is TGCAGTGCTAGTCGTGCGGGTTCCTACAATGAGCAGTTCTTC.

This clonotype was detected many times. The V call is TRBV28, the J call TRBJ2-5; no firm D call. V lost 8 bases and J 5 bases, leaving 15 bases between the germline ends. The CDR3 is made up of 13 amino acids. Germline CDR1 reads MDHEN; CDR2 reads SYDVKM. CDR3 bases: TGTGCCAGCCGGGCCCTTCCTGCGGAGACCCAGTACTTC. Encoded protein: CASRALPAETQYF. Full variable domain (remainder filled in from reference TRBV28 and TRBJ2-5): DVKVTQSSRYLVKRTGEKVFLECVQDMDHENMFWYRQDPGLGLRLIYFSYDVKMKEKGDIPEGYSVSREKKERFSLILESASTNQTSMYLCASRALPAETQYFGPGTRLLVL.

This clonotype was observed a few times. The chain links TRBV6-6 to TRBJ2-1, with a weak D call TRBD2 (5 bases). Germline V CDR1 and CDR2: MNHNY, SVGAGI (reference sequence). The CDR3 covers 14 residues. V shed 6 bases and J shed 5 bases, with 14 bases lying between them. CDR3 residues: CASSLASLDNEQFF. In nucleotides, the CDR3 is TGTGCCAGCAGCTTAGCGTCCTTGGACAATGAGCAGTTCTTC.

This clonotype has a count of ten or more. The J gene is TRBJ2-3, the V gene TRBV7-2, with 9 positions matching TRBD1. Trimming took 3 bases from V and 0 from J; bases not matched to a gene: 4. CDR1 and CDR2 from the germline V gene are SGHTA and FQGNSA. The CDR3 loop spans 16 amino acids. The CDR3 here is CASSFSGTGSTDTQYF. Here the CDR3 DNA reads TGTGCCAGCAGCTTCTCCGGGACAGGGAGCACAGATACGCAGTATTTT.

There are many counts of this clonotype. The chain couples TRBV10-3 to TRBJ2-7; possible D gene TRBD2, 6 bases. The germline gives CDR1 ENHRY, CDR2 SYGVKD. CDR3 length: 12 residues. Trimming cost V 11 bases and J 5 bases, with 16 bases left between them. In nucleotides, the CDR3 is TGTGCCGCAGGGACGGGGGTCCACGAGCAGTACTTC. This encodes CAAGTGVHEQYF.

There are many counts of this clonotype. The chain recombines TRBV12-3 or TRBV12-4 with TRBJ1-5; D gene unclear. This CDR3 contains 12 residues. V was clipped by 10 bases and J by 2 bases, with 9 bases between them. CDR3 nucleotide sequence: TGTGCCACCAAGTGGGGCAATCAGCCCCAGCATTTT. Residues: CATKWGNQPQHF.

In this sample, this clonotype turned up many times. This sequence joins TRBV14 and TRBJ1-1; possibly TRBD1 for D (6 bases). The V end lost 0 bases, the J end lost 1 base, and 12 bases lay between the germline ends. The V gene's germline CDR1 is SGHDN and CDR2 FVKESK. This CDR3 has 16 amino acids. The CDR3 reads CASSQDPRGRNTEAFF. CDR3 in DNA: TGTGCCAGCAGCCAAGATCCCAGGGGCCGGAACACTGAAGCTTTCTTT.

Many counts were recorded for this clonotype. The CDR3 here is CASSLYLPTEAFF. CDR3 nucleotides: TGTGCCAGCAGCTTGTATCTTCCCACTGAAGCTTTCTTT. The chain joins TRBV13 to TRBJ1-1; D gene unclear. This CDR3 contains 13 residues. CDR1 is PRHDT, CDR2 FYEKMQ, per germline (reference sequence). V dropped 3 bases and J dropped 4 bases, with 9 bases sitting between them.